The 6 T cell receptor beta chains below come from one sample, sequenced in a study of shared clonotypes between healthy human individuals. Naive CD8 populations comprised CD45RO-negative cells positively selected for CCR7, excluding terminally differentiated effector memory CD45RA+ cells. Assay used: immunoSEQ multiplex PCR; TCRdb lists only in-frame clones, some missing. The table records around 1.9 million clones, about 93% of them present only once. The specimen was naive CD8+ T cells from PBMCs. These receptor sequences come from a man between 18 and 29 years old in good health. Some clones in this sample may be carry-over from other donors' samples.

The V and J genes are TRBV28 and TRBJ2-7; 10 bases match TRBD1. Per germline, CDR1 MDHEN and CDR2 SYDVKM. The CDR3 has 15 residues. Losses at the gene ends were 6 bases for V and 7 bases for J; bases not matched to a gene: 12. The CDR3 bases are TGTGCCAGCAGCCCCCTGACAGGGGGCACGGGAGAGCAGTACTTC. Encoded protein: CASSPLTGGTGEQYF.

This chain connects TRBV27 to TRBJ2-1, with D maybe TRBD2 (6 bases). This CDR3 is 14 amino acids long. Trimming cost V 6 bases and J 6 bases, with 15 bases left between them. The germline gives CDR1 MNHEY, CDR2 SMNVEV (reference sequence). The CDR3 DNA reads as TGTGCCAGCAGACTCAGAGGACTATCCAATGAGCAGTTCTTC. Encoded protein: CASRLRGLSNEQFF.

The DNA for the CDR3 is TGCGCCAGCAGTGAGGGAGCGGGTCACGGCAATCAGCCCCAGCATTTT. This gives the protein CASSEGAGHGNQPQHF. The V gene is TRBV10-2, the J gene TRBJ1-5; no firm D call. This CDR3 comprises 16 residues. V lost 2 bases and J 2 bases, leaving 13 bases between the germline ends. The germline gives CDR1 WSHSY, CDR2 SAAADI.

The V call is TRBV25-1, the J call TRBJ1-1, with unresolved D. CDR1 is MGHDK and CDR2 is SYGVNS in the germline V gene. The CDR3 loop spans 13 amino acids. V was trimmed by 4 bases and J by 0 bases, leaving 6 bases between them. This CDR3 is CASSVNMNTEAFF. CDR3 bases: TGTGCCAGCAGTGTTAACATGAACACTGAAGCTTTCTTT.

The chain recombines TRBV7-9 with TRBJ2-4, with 8 positions matching TRBD2. Germline V gives CDR1 SEHNR, CDR2 FQNEAQ (reference sequence). After removal of 5 bases from V and 0 bases from J, the junction contained 9 bases not matched to a gene. The CDR3 runs 17 residues. The CDR3 DNA follows: TGTGCCAGCAGCCCCTCGGGGGGGGAACTAGCCAAAAACATTCAGTACTTC. Translated: CASSPSGGELAKNIQYF. Together with reference TRBV7-9 and TRBJ2-4, the CDR3 gives the full variable domain: DTGVSQNPRHKITKRGQNVTFRCDPISEHNRLYWYRQTLGQGPEFLTYFQNEAQLEKSRLLSDRFSAERPKGSFSTLEIQRTEQGDSAMYLCASSPSGGELAKNIQYFGAGTRLSVL.

This chain links TRBV4-3 with TRBJ1-3, with 10 positions matching TRBD1. The V gene's germline CDR1 is LGHNA and CDR2 YSLEER. CDR3 length equals 17 residues. Losses at the gene ends were 4 bases for V and 4 bases for J; bases not matched to a gene: 10. CDR3 nucleotide sequence: TGCGCCAGCAGCCCCCACCTTGACAGGGGGCCAGGAAACACCATATATTTT. The encoded protein is CASSPHLDRGPGNTIYF.